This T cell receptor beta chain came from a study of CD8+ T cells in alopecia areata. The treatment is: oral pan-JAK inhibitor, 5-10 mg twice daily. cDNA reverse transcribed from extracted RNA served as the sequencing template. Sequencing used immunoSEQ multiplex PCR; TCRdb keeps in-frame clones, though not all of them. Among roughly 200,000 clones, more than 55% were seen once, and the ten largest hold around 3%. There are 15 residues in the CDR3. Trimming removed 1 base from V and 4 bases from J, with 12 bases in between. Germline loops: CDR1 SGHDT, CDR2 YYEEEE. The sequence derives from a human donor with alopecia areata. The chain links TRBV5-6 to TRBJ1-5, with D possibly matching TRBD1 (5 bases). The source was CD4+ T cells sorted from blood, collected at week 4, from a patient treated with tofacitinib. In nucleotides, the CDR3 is TGTGCCAGCAGCTTGAGACCGGGGACTAATCAGCCCCAGCATTTT. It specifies CASSLRPGTNQPQHF. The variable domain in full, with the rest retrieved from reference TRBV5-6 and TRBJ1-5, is DAGVTQSPTHLIKTRGQQVTLRCSPKSGHDTVSWYQQALGQGPQFIFQYYEEEERQRGNFPDRFSGHQFPNYSSELNVNALLLGDSALYLCASSLRPGTNQPQHFGDGTRLSIL.